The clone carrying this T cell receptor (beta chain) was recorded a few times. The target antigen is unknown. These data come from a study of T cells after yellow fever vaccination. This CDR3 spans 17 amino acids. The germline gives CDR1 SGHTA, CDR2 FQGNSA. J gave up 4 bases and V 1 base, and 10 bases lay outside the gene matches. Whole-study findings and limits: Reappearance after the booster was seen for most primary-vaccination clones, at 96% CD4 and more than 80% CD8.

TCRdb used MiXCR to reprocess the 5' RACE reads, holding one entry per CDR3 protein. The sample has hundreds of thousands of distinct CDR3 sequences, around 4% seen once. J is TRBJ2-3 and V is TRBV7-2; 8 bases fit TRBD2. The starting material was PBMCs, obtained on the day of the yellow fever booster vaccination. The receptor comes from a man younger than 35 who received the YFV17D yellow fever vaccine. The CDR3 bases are TGTGCCAGCAGCTTAGTCGGTAGCGGGGAAGTCGCAGATACGCAGTATTTT. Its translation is CASSLVGSGEVADTQYF.